Listed below are T cell receptor beta chains from one sample, sequenced in a study of shared clonotypes between healthy human individuals. Produced via immunoSEQ multiplex PCR; TCRdb's table is partial and in-frame only. Of 90,000 to 130,000 clones in the sample, roughly two thirds were seen once. The sample comprised memory CD8+ T cells sorted from blood. These receptor sequences come from a woman aged 30 to 39 in good health. The CDR3 runs from the conserved cysteine through the conserved F or W. D genes are given only for firm matches. Clone size, where shown, is once, few, many, or a class for clones that have expanded.

v_gene	abundance	j_gene	d_gene	CDR3aa	CDR3nt
TRBV7-9	many	TRBJ2-7	NA	CASSHRDNTYEQYF	TGTGCCAGCAGCCACCGGGACAATACCTACGAGCAGTACTTC
TRBV25-1	many	TRBJ2-1	NA	CASSEAGNLHEQFF	TGTGCCAGCAGTGAAGCCGGGAACTTGCATGAGCAGTTCTTC
TRBV15	NA	TRBJ2-5	NA	CATHEGRGETQYF	TGTGCCACCCATGAGGGGCGCGGAGAGACCCAGTACTTC
TRBV13	NA	TRBJ2-7	NA	CATRVWLGHGHEQYF	TGTGCCACCCGCGTTTGGCTAGGACATGGTCACGAGCAGTACTTC
TRBV15	few	TRBJ2-7	NA	CATSRDDQASSYEQYF	TGTGCCACCAGCAGAGATGACCAGGCGAGCTCCTACGAGCAGTACTTC
TRBV7-9	NA	TRBJ2-1	TRBD1	CASSDTGGYNEQFF	TGTGCCAGCAGCGATACAGGGGGGTACAATGAGCAGTTCTTC
TRBV19	many	TRBJ1-5	NA	CASSIWQGGNQPQHF	TGTGCCAGTAGTATTTGGCAGGGCGGCAATCAGCCCCAGCATTTT
TRBV6-4	NA	TRBJ2-1	NA	CASSEGSASDEQFF	TGTGCCAGCAGTGAAGGATCCGCGTCGGATGAGCAGTTCTTC
TRBV7-8	NA	TRBJ2-3	TRBD2	CASSRLAGGPGDTQYF	TGTGCCAGCAGCCGACTAGCGGGAGGGCCCGGAGATACGCAGTATTTT
TRBV18	NA	TRBJ2-7	TRBD2	CASSPSGSFSHEQYF	TGTGCCAGCTCACCAAGCGGGAGTTTCTCCCACGAGCAGTACTTC
TRBV5-1	NA	TRBJ2-7	NA	CASSLGSGLDQYF	TGCGCCAGCAGCCTTGGTTCGGGATTGGATCAGTACTTC
TRBV5-4	NA	TRBJ2-7	NA	CASSSEIYEQYF	TGTGCCAGCAGCTCAGAGATCTACGAGCAGTACTTC
TRBV7-9	NA	TRBJ2-1	TRBD1	CASSFATGATNYNEQFF	TGTGCCAGCAGCTTCGCTACAGGGGCAACCAACTACAATGAGCAGTTCTTC
TRBV28	NA	TRBJ2-7	NA	CASSSPQELVIEQYF	TGTGCCAGCAGTTCCCCCCAGGAGCTGGTAATCGAGCAGTACTTC
TRBV14	few	TRBJ2-2	NA	CASSPTNTGELFF	TGTGCCAGCAGCCCCACGAACACCGGGGAGCTGTTTTTT
TRBV2	NA	TRBJ2-4	NA	CASSYRNVAKNIQYF	TGTGCCAGCAGCTACAGGAATGTAGCCAAAAACATTCAGTACTTC
TRBV6-4	NA	TRBJ1-1	NA	CASSLFVEEMNTEAFF	TGTGCCAGCAGTTTATTCGTCGAGGAGATGAACACTGAAGCTTTCTTT
TRBV5-5	NA	TRBJ2-7	NA	CASSLERFHEQYF	TGTGCCAGCAGCTTGGAAAGATTCCACGAGCAGTACTTC
TRBV6-6	NA	TRBJ2-1	TRBD2	CASSPLNSGRNEQFF	TGTGCCAGCAGCCCCCTCAATAGCGGGAGGAATGAGCAGTTCTTC
TRBV6-5	many	TRBJ1-5	NA	CASSPGASLPQHF	TGTGCCAGCAGTCCGGGAGCCAGCCTTCCCCAGCATTTT
TRBV11-1	NA	TRBJ2-1	TRBD1	CASSLVDRGAYNEQFF	TGTGCCAGCAGCTTAGTGGACAGGGGAGCCTACAATGAGCAGTTCTTC
TRBV19	NA	TRBJ2-3	NA	CASNFGTDTQYF	TGTGCCAGTAACTTCGGAACAGATACGCAGTATTTT
TRBV19	NA	TRBJ1-2	NA	CASTTLSADSSSYGYTF	TGTGCCAGTACCACTCTCTCGGCGGACAGTTCGAGCTATGGCTACACCTTC
TRBV19	few	TRBJ2-7	NA	CASGSRDSTYEQYF	TGTGCCAGTGGGTCCCGGGACTCGACCTACGAGCAGTACTTC
TRBV28	NA	TRBJ1-2	TRBD1	CASSSSGTGGGFGGYTF	TGTGCCAGCAGTTCCTCCGGGACAGGGGGCGGGTTCGGTGGCTACACCTTC
TRBV25-1	NA	TRBJ2-1	NA	CASRSGVAGYNEQFF	TGTGCCAGCAGGTCAGGGGTAGCGGGTTACAATGAGCAGTTCTTC
TRBV19	NA	TRBJ2-2	NA	CASSIGTANTGELFF	TGTGCCAGTAGTATCGGGACGGCGAACACCGGGGAGCTGTTTTTT
TRBV6-5	few	TRBJ1-2	NA	CASSYIGGFDGYTF	TGTGCCAGCAGTTACATAGGGGGGTTTGATGGCTACACCTTC
TRBV2	NA	TRBJ1-2	NA	CASSDKGNWNGYTF	TGTGCCAGCAGTGATAAGGGTAATTGGAATGGCTACACCTTC
TRBV15	NA	TRBJ2-1	NA	CATYYFGEAGHNEQFF	TGTGCCACCTACTACTTCGGGGAAGCGGGACATAATGAGCAGTTCTTC
TRBV5-1	NA	TRBJ2-3	NA	CASSFGQTDTQYF	TGCGCCAGCAGCTTCGGACAGACAGATACGCAGTATTTT
TRBV30	NA	TRBJ2-7	NA	CAWARADRPREQYF	TGTGCCTGGGCCCGGGCTGACAGGCCCCGGGAGCAGTACTTC
TRBV10-1	once	TRBJ1-5	NA	CASSLGGALYLWHF	TGCGCCAGCAGTTTGGGCGGAGCCCTCTATCTCTGGCATTTT
TRBV6-5	few	TRBJ2-7	NA	CASSTSGYEQYF	TGTGCCAGCAGCACAAGTGGCTACGAGCAGTACTTC
TRBV9	many	TRBJ1-6	NA	CASSVGVGTENSPLHF	TGTGCCAGCAGCGTAGGAGTAGGGACGGAAAATTCACCCCTCCACTTT
TRBV5-1	NA	TRBJ2-1	NA	CASSVGGNSYNEQFF	TGCGCCAGCAGCGTCGGGGGAAACTCCTACAATGAGCAGTTCTTC
TRBV5-1	NA	TRBJ2-1	NA	CASSRQVGGNEQFF	TGCGCCAGCAGCCGCCAGGTAGGGGGCAATGAGCAGTTCTTC
TRBV19	once	TRBJ1-1	NA	CASIGLGGNFPEAFF	TGTGCCAGTATAGGGCTCGGGGGGAATTTTCCTGAAGCTTTCTTT
TRBV25-1	NA	TRBJ1-3	NA	CASGGEASGNTIYF	TGTGCCAGCGGAGGGGAAGCCTCTGGAAACACCATATATTTT
TRBV7-9	NA	TRBJ1-1	NA	CASSLSSVLNTEAFF	TGTGCCAGCAGCTTAAGCAGTGTCCTGAACACTGAAGCTTTCTTT
TRBV28	NA	TRBJ1-4	NA	CASGWGTNEKLFF	TGTGCCAGCGGATGGGGAACTAATGAAAAACTGTTTTTT
TRBV6-1	few	TRBJ2-5	NA	CASSDMGGSQETQYF	TGTGCCAGCAGTGATATGGGAGGCAGCCAAGAGACCCAGTACTTC
TRBV18	NA	TRBJ2-7	TRBD1	CASSRTYPGGFNSYEQYF	TGTGCCAGCTCACGAACTTACCCAGGGGGTTTCAACTCCTACGAGCAGTACTTC
TRBV15	NA	TRBJ2-7	NA	CATSGIEGLEQYF	TGTGCCACCAGCGGAATCGAGGGGCTCGAGCAGTACTTC
TRBV2	NA	TRBJ1-1	NA	CARTQADTEAFF	TGTGCCAGGACACAGGCGGACACTGAAGCTTTCTTT
TRBV11-3	NA	TRBJ1-1	NA	CASSSMWTPNTEAFF	TGTGCCAGCAGCTCTATGTGGACACCGAACACTGAAGCTTTCTTT
TRBV9	NA	TRBJ2-1	NA	CASSAGRDSYNEQFF	TGTGCCAGCAGCGCGGGACGGGACTCCTACAATGAGCAGTTCTTC
TRBV25-1	many	TRBJ1-1	TRBD1	CASSDGTENTEAFF	TGTGCCAGCAGTGACGGGACAGAGAACACTGAAGCTTTCTTT
TRBV13	NA	TRBJ1-1	NA	CASRVRGGMNTEAFF	TGTGCCAGCAGGGTGAGGGGTGGGATGAACACTGAAGCTTTCTTT
TRBV4-1	NA	TRBJ1-5	TRBD1	CASSRGTVTYSNQPQHF	TGCGCCAGCAGCCGAGGGACAGTCACTTATAGCAATCAGCCCCAGCATTTT
TRBV6-5	NA	TRBJ2-7	NA	CASSYSDNIYEQYF	TGTGCCAGCAGTTATTCGGACAATATCTACGAGCAGTACTTC
TRBV7-9	NA	TRBJ1-2	NA	CASDSRGTDGYTF	TGTGCCAGCGACAGCCGGGGGACTGATGGCTACACCTTC
TRBV5-8	NA	TRBJ1-1	TRBD1	CASRDRAQRSSHWDTEAFF	TGTGCCAGCCGGGACAGGGCGCAACGTAGTTCCCATTGGGACACTGAAGCTTTCTTT
TRBV7-9	few	TRBJ1-5	TRBD1	CASSQQGAGNQPQHF	TGTGCCAGCAGCCAACAGGGGGCAGGCAATCAGCCCCAGCATTTT
TRBV7-2	NA	TRBJ2-5	NA	CASSSPGVETQYF	TGTGCCAGCAGCTCTCCAGGGGTAGAGACCCAGTACTTC
TRBV28	NA	TRBJ1-6	TRBD1	CASSLPMTGTEDSPLHF	TGTGCCAGCAGTTTACCCATGACCGGGACAGAGGATTCACCCCTCCACTTT
TRBV11-3	once	TRBJ2-1	TRBD2	CASSYKTSGSNEQFF	TGTGCCAGCAGCTACAAGACTAGCGGGAGCAATGAGCAGTTCTTC
TRBV7-8	NA	TRBJ2-2	NA	CASSLRTPNTGELFF	TGTGCCAGCAGCTTAAGAACACCGAACACCGGGGAGCTGTTTTTT
TRBV6-4	NA	TRBJ1-4	NA	CASSEAAGVNEKLFF	TGTGCCAGCAGTGAAGCCGCGGGGGTTAATGAAAAACTGTTTTTT